This record looks at one T cell receptor beta chain sequence and its context. Its antigen is currently unknown. Method: immunoSEQ multiplex PCR; TCRdb's copy keeps in-frame clones and lacks some. The data contain roughly 46,000 clones, roughly 88% of them singletons. These data come from a study of PD-L1 blockade in urothelial cancer. Study-wide context: Patients went on atezolizumab around 2014, receiving 1,200 mg intravenously every 3 weeks. Blood was analyzed 3 weeks (second dose) and 6 weeks after treatment start. T cells numbered a median of around 140,000 in the blood samples.

Time point here: peripheral blood 6 weeks after treatment start. Study-level findings and limits: Pretreatment clonality of the blood TCR repertoire below the median was predictive of superior survival.

This clonotype was obtained from a man aged 45-60 years with urothelial cancer. The sample in question was PBMCs, obtained around atezolizumab (anti-PD-L1) treatment.

The CDR3 DNA follows: TGTGCCAGCAGCTTCAGTTCCGGGACTAGCAGCGTCCGCGAGCAGTACTTC. Protein product: CASSFSSGTSSVREQYF. This rearrangement joins TRBV9 to TRBJ2-7; 9 bases map to TRBD2. The CDR3 has 17 residues. Per germline, CDR1 SGDLS and CDR2 YYNGEE. V trimming: 4 bases; J trimming: 6 bases; junction bases outside the gene matches: 17.